The rows below give T cell receptor beta chains drawn from one sample of a study of blood T cell repertoires in COVID-19. Method: immunoSEQ multiplex PCR; TCRdb's copy keeps in-frame clones and lacks some. This sample has 130,000 to 150,000 clones, with around nine tenths found just once. Specimen: peripheral blood. The receptors shown here come from a woman in her thirties or forties with acute or convalescent COVID-19. Each CDR3 is given with its conserved first and last residue. Fields, in order: clone size, J gene, D gene, V gene, CDR3 protein, CDR3 DNA. The D gene is left open where the match is weak. Clone size is shown for a subset of rows, as once, few, many or a class of expanded clone.

>NA|TRBJ2-2|TRBD2|TRBV11-3
CASRRTGGTGTGELFF
TGTGCCAGCAGGAGGACGGGGGGTACTGGCACCGGGGAGCTGTTTTTT
>NA|TRBJ1-1|NA|TRBV27
CASRPSRGYTEAFF
TGTGCCAGCAGACCCAGCCGGGGGTACACTGAAGCTTTCTTT
>NA|TRBJ2-5|TRBD1|TRBV24-1
CATSDRTGKLETQYF
TGTGCCACCAGTGACCGGACAGGGAAGTTGGAGACCCAGTACTTC
>NA|TRBJ2-2|TRBD2|TRBV6-4
CASSDSGGTGELFF
TGTGCCAGCAGTGATAGCGGGGGCACCGGGGAGCTGTTTTTT
>NA|TRBJ2-5|NA|TRBV7-2
CASSLGLTAETQYF
TGTGCCAGCAGCTTGGGGCTGACTGCAGAGACCCAGTACTTC
>NA|TRBJ2-1|NA|TRBV24-1
CATSDFGLEQFF
TGTGCCACCAGTGATTTCGGACTAGAGCAGTTCTTC
>few|TRBJ1-2|NA|TRBV30
CAWTEGVYYGYTF
TGTGCCTGGACCGAGGGGGTTTACTATGGCTACACCTTC
>few|TRBJ1-6|NA|TRBV6-2/TRBV6-3
CASSQEGLLNSPLHF
TGTGCCAGCAGCCAAGAGGGCTTGTTAAATTCACCCCTCCACTTT
>NA|TRBJ2-5|TRBD2|TRBV7-6
CASILNTGGGETQYF
TGTGCCAGCATCCTTAATACGGGGGGAGGAGAGACCCAGTACTTC
>NA|TRBJ2-5|NA|TRBV18
CASSPFRGAQETQYF
TGTGCCAGCTCACCTTTTCGGGGGGCCCAAGAGACCCAGTACTTC
>NA|TRBJ1-2|NA|TRBV4-1
CASSPTVQSYGYTF
TGCGCCAGCAGCCCCACGGTACAGAGCTATGGCTACACCTTC
>NA|TRBJ2-5|TRBD1|TRBV5-1
CASSPTGGRETQYF
TGCGCCAGCAGCCCGACAGGGGGCAGGGAGACCCAGTACTTC
>NA|TRBJ2-1|TRBD2|TRBV7-3
CASSSPQVLAGGLKGSYNEQFF
TGTGCCAGCAGCTCGCCTCAAGTACTAGCGGGAGGGTTGAAGGGCTCCTACAATGAGCAGTTCTTC
>NA|TRBJ2-1|NA|TRBV27
CASSLRQLVGEQFF
TGTGCCAGCAGTTTACGCCAACTAGTTGGTGAGCAGTTCTTC
>few|TRBJ1-6|NA|TRBV27
CASSFSARYSYNSPLHF
TGTGCCAGCAGTTTTTCGGCTAGATATTCCTATAATTCACCCCTCCACTTT
>NA|TRBJ1-2|TRBD1|TRBV2
CASSTQRGLGSEAGGYTF
TGTGCCAGCAGCACCCAAAGGGGGCTGGGTTCAGAGGCGGGGGGCTACACCTTC
>many|TRBJ1-1|NA|TRBV6-5
CASSYGSSPNTEAFF
TGTGCCAGCAGTTACGGTTCAAGCCCGAACACTGAAGCTTTCTTT
>NA|TRBJ2-7|TRBD1|TRBV14
CASSQDNRTGGPYEQYF
TGTGCCAGCAGCCAAGATAATCGGACAGGGGGGCCCTACGAGCAGTACTTC
>NA|TRBJ1-2|NA|TRBV14
CASSQAPTVRYTF
TGTGCCAGCAGCCAAGCCCCCACTGTCCGCTACACCTTC
>NA|TRBJ1-2|NA|TRBV19
CASSIQGGGYTF
TGTGCCAGTAGTATACAGGGTGGCGGCTACACCTTC
>NA|TRBJ2-1|TRBD1|TRBV5-1
CASRGQGHGNEQFF
TGCGCCAGCAGGGGACAGGGGCATGGGAATGAGCAGTTCTTC
>NA|TRBJ1-6|TRBD1|TRBV6-6
CASSDFTGTGASPLHF
TGTGCCAGCAGTGACTTCACCGGGACAGGGGCCTCACCCCTCCACTTT
>NA|TRBJ2-7|TRBD2|TRBV18
CASSPNGRGLYEQYF
TGTGCCAGCTCACCAAACGGGAGGGGCCTCTACGAGCAGTACTTC
>NA|TRBJ1-2|TRBD1|TRBV15
CATSREQGVYYGYTF
TGTGCCACCAGCAGAGAACAGGGGGTATACTATGGCTACACCTTC
>NA|TRBJ1-2|TRBD1|TRBV28
CASSRSGTGGVGRNYGYTF
TGTGCCAGCAGTCGGTCCGGGACAGGGGGCGTGGGACGCAACTATGGCTACACCTTC
>once|TRBJ1-1|NA|TRBV19
CASSIALGDTEAFF
TGTGCCAGTAGTATAGCCCTAGGGGACACTGAAGCTTTCTTT
>NA|TRBJ2-1|TRBD2|TRBV27
CASTVYSGSSNNEQFF
TGTGCCAGCACCGTATATAGCGGGAGTAGCAACAATGAGCAGTTCTTC
>NA|TRBJ2-6|NA|TRBV7-2
CASSLGRLALSGANVLTF
TGTGCCAGCAGCTTAGGGAGGCTCGCTCTCTCTGGGGCCAACGTCCTGACTTTC